A single sample is the source of the 18 T cell receptor beta chains below, sequenced in a study of T cell responses to AZD1222 COVID-19 vaccine. Data came from immunoSEQ multiplex PCR; TCRdb stores just in-frame clones and leaves some out. Of more than 100,000 clones in the sample, about 90% were seen once. Sequencing was performed on peripheral blood, taken 28 days after the second AZD1222 dose. These TCRs come from an adult who received the AZD1222 COVID-19 vaccine.

The J gene is TRBJ1-4, the V gene TRBV5-1, with no clear D. V shed 4 bases and J shed 4 bases, with 8 bases lying between them. The CDR3 runs 13 residues. CDR1 and CDR2 (germline): SGHRS, YFSETQ. The CDR3 coding sequence is TGCGCCAGCAGCGACGGAGTTAATGAAAAACTGTTTTTT. This translates into CASSDGVNEKLFF.

The sample holds one count of this clone. The rearrangement joins TRBV9 to TRBJ1-3; D remains ambiguous. CDR1 is SGDLS and CDR2 is YYNGEE in the germline V gene. CDR3 length equals 14 residues. Trimming removed 4 bases from V and 0 bases from J, with 8 bases in between. The CDR3 sequence: CASSTGVSGNTIYF. CDR3 bases: TGTGCCAGCAGCACCGGGGTCTCTGGAAACACCATATATTTT.

V usage is TRBV7-2 and J usage is TRBJ2-7, with 9 bases matching TRBD2. This CDR3 has 16 residues. V dropped 5 bases and J dropped 7; count of bases not matched to a gene: 15. Germline V gives CDR1 SGHTA, CDR2 FQGNSA. The CDR3 region is CASSPTLAGLMGEQYF. The CDR3 bases are TGTGCCAGCAGCCCAACACTAGCGGGTCTGATGGGGGAGCAGTACTTC.

The chain has TRBV6-5 and TRBJ1-5, with 7 nucleotides matching TRBD1. The CDR3 contains 13 residues. Germline CDR1 MNHEY, CDR2 SVGAGI. V lost 5 bases and J lost 9; bases outside the gene matches: 7. CDR3 loop: CASSTPDRPPQHF. The CDR3 DNA reads as TGTGCCAGCAGTACCCCGGACAGGCCGCCCCAGCATTTT.

This chain joins TRBV27 and TRBJ1-1; D is uncertain. This CDR3 is built from 15 residues. CDR1 and CDR2 (germline): MNHEY, SMNVEV (reference sequence). V was clipped by 1 base and J by 0 bases, with 9 bases between them. CDR3 residues: CASSLYGSLNTEAFF. CDR3 DNA: TGTGCCAGCAGTTTATACGGCAGTCTGAACACTGAAGCTTTCTTT.

The rearrangement links TRBV2 to TRBJ1-5; 9 bases are shared with TRBD1. The V gene's germline CDR1 is SNHLY and CDR2 FYNNEI. The CDR3 covers 13 residues. V dropped 8 bases and J dropped 5; count of bases not matched to a gene: 4. The CDR3 region is CASSGTGYQPQHF. Written as DNA, the CDR3 is TGTGCCAGCTCCGGGACAGGGTATCAGCCCCAGCATTTT. Complete variable domain (other parts from reference TRBV2 and TRBJ1-5): EPEVTQTPSHQVTQMGQEVILRCVPISNHLYFYWYRQILGQKVEFLVSFYNNEISEKSEIFDDQFSVERPDGSNFTLKIRSTKLEDSAMYFCASSGTGYQPQHFGDGTRLSIL.

The rearrangement joins TRBV7-2 to TRBJ2-7, with 8 bases that match TRBD1. The length of the CDR3 is 14 residues. V lost 7 bases and J lost 3; bases outside the gene matches: 8. Germline CDR1 and CDR2: SGHTA and FQGNSA. CDR3 loop: CASTPGTGNYEQYF. In nucleotides, the CDR3 is TGTGCCAGCACCCCCGGGACAGGAAACTACGAGCAGTACTTC.

The chain uses TRBV5-1 and TRBJ2-3; 11 bases line up with TRBD2. Germline CDR1 SGHRS, CDR2 YFSETQ. This CDR3 is built from 16 residues. J was trimmed by 3 bases and V by 0 bases; bases with no gene match: 3. The DNA of the CDR3 is TGCGCCAGCAGCTTGGCCGGGACTAGCGGAACAGATACGCAGTATTTT. Encoded protein: CASSLAGTSGTDTQYF.

The rearrangement joins TRBV19 to TRBJ2-1; the D gene is possibly TRBD2 (6 bases). The germline V and J ends were trimmed by 4 bases and 1 base, with 17 bases remaining between them. The germline V gene has CDR1 LNHDA and CDR2 SQIVND (reference sequence). The CDR3 spans 17 residues. CDR3 bases: TGTGCCAGTAGTACCCCATGGACGGAGGGATCCTACAATGAGCAGTTCTTC. This encodes CASSTPWTEGSYNEQFF.

This chain uses TRBV27 with TRBJ1-1; TRBD1 matches at 7 bases. There are 17 residues in the CDR3. Germline loops: CDR1 MNHEY, CDR2 SMNVEV (reference sequence). V trimming: 6 bases; J trimming: 0 bases; junction bases outside the gene matches: 13. DNA for the CDR3: TGTGCCAGCAGACGGGGGACAGTCTCAACCTTGAACACTGAAGCTTTCTTT. It specifies CASRRGTVSTLNTEAFF.

Points on this clone: The same CDR3 arises from other DNA sequences in this sample as well. For the CDR3, the DNA is TGTGCCAGTAGTATTGTGGGTGCTGGGGCCAACGTCCTGACTTTC. It is translated as CASSIVGAGANVLTF. The gene calls are TRBV19 and TRBJ2-6; D is uncertain. Germline assignment: CDR1 LNHDA and CDR2 SQIVND (reference sequence). V lost 3 bases to trimming and J lost 2 bases, with 8 bases between them. This CDR3 is built from 15 residues.

The chain links TRBV10-2 to TRBJ1-6, with D tentatively TRBD1 (5 bases). CDR1 is WSHSY and CDR2 is SAAADI in the germline V gene. The CDR3 consists of 13 residues. V lost 5 bases to trimming and J lost 5 bases, with 7 bases between them. Written as DNA, the CDR3 is TGCGCCAGCAGTCAGACAGATAATTCACCCCTCCACTTT. This encodes CASSQTDNSPLHF.

This clone turned up a few times. Written as DNA, the CDR3 is TGTGCCAGCAGCCAAGATCCCCGGACTAGCGGGAAATTGAACACCGGGGAGCTGTTTTTT. Residues: CASSQDPRTSGKLNTGELFF. This chain joins TRBV3-1 (or the pseudogene TRBV3-2) and TRBJ2-2, with 12 bases lining up with TRBD2. This CDR3 has 20 residues. The V segment lost 0 bases and the J segment 1 base; nucleotides outside the gene matches: 9. The germline CDR1 and CDR2 sequences are LGHDT and YNNKEL (reference sequence).

V usage is TRBV11-2 and J usage is TRBJ2-7; TRBD1 might be the D (6 bases). The V end lost 1 base, the J end lost 0 bases, and 10 bases lay between the germline ends. The CDR3 consists of 15 residues. The germline CDR1 and CDR2 sequences are SGHAT and FQNNGV. The CDR3 coding sequence is TGTGCCAGCAGCTTAGGCACAGGGCCCTCCTACGAGCAGTACTTC. Its protein is CASSLGTGPSYEQYF.

V and J are TRBV16 and TRBJ1-5; 7 nucleotides line up with TRBD1. Trimming removed 3 bases from V and 4 bases from J; junction bases left unmatched: 9. This CDR3 has 16 residues. Germline loops: CDR1 KGHSY, CDR2 FQNENV. The CDR3 here is CASSQGDRESNQPQHF. As DNA, the CDR3 is TGTGCCAGCAGCCAGGGAGACAGGGAAAGTAATCAGCCCCAGCATTTT.

The genes are TRBV4-2 and TRBJ2-5; D is perhaps TRBD1 (5 bases). Trimming cost V 1 base and J 3 bases, with 9 bases left between them. The CDR3 is 14 amino acids. Per the germline V gene, CDR1 is LGHNA and CDR2 is YNFKEQ. CDR3 amino acids: CASSQGTREETQYF. The CDR3 coding sequence is TGTGCCAGCAGCCAAGGGACACGGGAAGAGACCCAGTACTTC.

The J gene is TRBJ1-1, the V gene TRBV2; D is perhaps TRBD1 (5 bases). Germline lookup yields CDR1 SNHLY and CDR2 FYNNEI. Trimming left V 9 bases short and J 3 bases short, with 17 bases between. This CDR3 region has 14 residues. CDR3: CASVGRGKDTEAFF. CDR3 coding DNA: TGTGCCAGTGTGGGGCGGGGGAAGGACACTGAAGCTTTCTTT.

This clone was seen only once. The J gene is TRBJ1-1, the V gene TRBV6-5; TRBD1 might be the D (6 bases). Trimming took off 7 bases at V and 4 bases at J, with 16 bases between the two ends. CDR1 is MNHEY, CDR2 SVGAGI, per germline. The CDR3 length is 14 residues. DNA of the CDR3: TGTGCCAGCACCGCGGGGGGGCGCGGCACTGAAGCTTTCTTT. Protein sequence: CASTAGGRGTEAFF.